This T cell receptor (beta chain) was documented in a study of blood T cell repertoires in COVID-19. On the study more broadly: Acute and convalescent COVID-19 samples came from the United States, Italy and Spain. Sources were T cells, B-cell-depleted T cells, or PBMCs; the material itself was cDNA or gDNA.

The CDR3 is 11 amino acids. The germline gives CDR1 SGHTA, CDR2 FQGNSA. Trimming left V 10 bases short and J 7 bases short, with 13 bases between. In the source study's methods: Estimates of nucleated cell counts were drawn from the amplification of reference gene primers. Clones were sequenced by immunoSEQ multiplex PCR, and TCRdb holds only the in-frame ones, with some missing. That table gives V, J and clone size, and the DNA gave D and trimming. The sample shows some 150,000 clones, over 80% of them seen only once. Sequencing was performed on peripheral blood. The V gene is TRBV7-2, the J gene TRBJ1-2; D is ambiguous. This receptor was obtained from a human donor in a cohort sampled during active COVID-19. The CDR3 nucleotides read TGTGCCATCGAACAGAACCGTGGCTACACCTTC. The encoded protein is CAIEQNRGYTF.